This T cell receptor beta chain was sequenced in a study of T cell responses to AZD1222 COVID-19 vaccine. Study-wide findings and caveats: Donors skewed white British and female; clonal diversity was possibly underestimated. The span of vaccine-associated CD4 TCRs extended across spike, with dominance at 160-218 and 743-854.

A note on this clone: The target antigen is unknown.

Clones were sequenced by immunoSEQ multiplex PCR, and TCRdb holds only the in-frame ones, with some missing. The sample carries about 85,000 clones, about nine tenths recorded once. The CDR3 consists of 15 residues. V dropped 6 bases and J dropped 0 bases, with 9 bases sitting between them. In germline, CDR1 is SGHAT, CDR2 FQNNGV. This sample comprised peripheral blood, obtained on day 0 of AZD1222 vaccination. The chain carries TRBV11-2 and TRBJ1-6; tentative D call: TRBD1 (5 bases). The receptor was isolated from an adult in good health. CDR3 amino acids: CASRTEGSYNSPLHF. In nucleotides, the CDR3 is TGTGCCAGCAGGACAGAAGGCTCCTATAATTCACCCCTCCACTTT.